Listed here are 5 T cell receptor beta chains from one sample, sequenced in a study of T cell repertoires in cytomegalovirus infection. MiXCR, run by TCRdb on the reads, gives a single entry per CDR3 protein. The data contain fewer than 200,000 distinct CDR3 sequences, 20% to 25% of them singletons. No antigen is known for these receptors. Sequences were derived from CD8+ T cells from cultured PBMCs, sampled from culture after CMV antigen stimulation. These receptors were taken from a human donor in good health (CMV status not recorded). Some clones in this sample may be carry-over from other donors' samples.

Notes on this clonotype: Given a much more abundant clone one base away, this may be a read error. This chain links TRBV12-3 or TRBV12-4 with TRBJ2-3; D not resolved. Trimming removed 4 bases at V and 4 bases at J, with 21 bases between. The CDR3 sequence is 17 residues long. CDR3 nucleotides: TGTGCCAGCAGTTCCTTCACATGGGGTTCACCGGCAGATACGCAGTATTTT. Encoded protein: CASSSFTWGSPADTQYF.

This clonotype came up a few times. The chain employs TRBV6-5 and TRBJ1-4; D perhaps matches TRBD1 (6 bases). The CDR3 sequence is 14 residues long. Germline CDR1 is MNHEY and CDR2 is SVGAGI. V was cut by 6 bases and J by 2 bases, with 10 bases left in between. CDR3 in amino acids: CASSWTVTNEKLFF. Written as DNA, the CDR3 is TGTGCCAGCAGCTGGACAGTTACTAATGAAAAACTGTTTTTT.

This clonotype came up a few times. V usage is TRBV7-6 and J usage is TRBJ2-6, with 9 bases fitting TRBD1. CDR3 size: 17 residues. Germline loops: CDR1 SGHVS, CDR2 FNYEAQ. Germline trimming cut 5 bases from V and 2 bases from J; bases unmatched to any gene: 7. The CDR3 loop reads CASSIYRGQAGANVLTF. In nucleotides, the CDR3 is TGTGCCAGCAGCATATACAGGGGGCAGGCTGGGGCCAACGTCCTGACTTTC.

The chain is built from TRBV12-3 or TRBV12-4 and TRBJ1-2; D uncertain. V was cut by 4 bases and J by 7 bases, with 16 bases left in between. This CDR3 has 14 amino acids. CDR3 sequence: CASSSPGGKGGYTF. CDR3 sequence (DNA): TGTGCCAGCAGTTCCCCGGGAGGGAAGGGTGGCTACACCTTC.

This clonotype was picked up a small number of times. The chain has TRBV7-2 and TRBJ2-1; 9 bases match TRBD1. The J segment lost 8 bases and the V segment lost 5 bases, leaving 10 bases of the junction unmatched. This CDR3 has 15 residues. The germline gives CDR1 SGHTA, CDR2 FQGNSA. The CDR3 bases are TGTGCCAGCAGCGTCCGGGACAGGGAAGTGGATGAGCAGTTCTTC. As protein: CASSVRDREVDEQFF.